These 4 T cell receptor beta chains share one sample of origin, sequenced in a study of identifying expanded T cells in peripheral blood. Clones were sequenced by immunoSEQ multiplex PCR, and TCRdb holds only the in-frame ones, with some missing. The table shows just over 90,000 clones, with almost 90% occurring only once. Sequencing used blood. The receptor source for this set is a person aged 18-69 years in good health.

V usage is TRBV7-6 and J usage is TRBJ2-7; no definite D call. The CDR3 runs to 11 residues. V was trimmed by 4 bases and J by 2 bases, leaving 3 bases between them. Germline CDR1 and CDR2: SGHVS and FNYEAQ. In DNA form, the CDR3 reads TGTGCCAGCAGCTCCACCTACGAGCAGTACTTC. Translated, it gives CASSSTYEQYF.

This clone was recorded at least ten times. The chain is built from TRBV5-5 and TRBJ2-1; TRBD2 matches 8 bases. V dropped 1 base and J dropped 3; count of bases not matched to a gene: 6. The CDR3 consists of 16 residues. CDR1 is SGHKS and CDR2 is YYEKEE in the germline V gene (reference sequence). Here the CDR3 reads CASSLFASGGYNEQFF. The CDR3 DNA follows: TGTGCCAGCAGCTTGTTCGCGAGCGGGGGCTACAATGAGCAGTTCTTC.

The J gene is TRBJ2-3, the V gene TRBV6-4; 7 bases match TRBD2. Unmatched junction bases numbered 6, after V lost 6 bases and J lost 0 bases. This CDR3 spans 15 amino acids. Germline CDR1 reads MRHNA; CDR2 reads SNTAGT. The CDR3 loop reads CASSRGSISTDTQYF. CDR3 DNA sequence: TGTGCCAGCAGCCGCGGGAGTATAAGCACAGATACGCAGTATTTT.

The chain links TRBV7-6 to TRBJ1-5; D not certain. CDR1 and CDR2 (germline): SGHVS, FNYEAQ. The CDR3 consists of 14 residues. The germline V and J ends were trimmed by 2 bases and 1 base, with 6 bases remaining between them. CDR3 DNA sequence: TGTGCCAGCAGCTTAATAGGAAGCAATCAGCCCCAGCATTTT. Its translation is CASSLIGSNQPQHF.